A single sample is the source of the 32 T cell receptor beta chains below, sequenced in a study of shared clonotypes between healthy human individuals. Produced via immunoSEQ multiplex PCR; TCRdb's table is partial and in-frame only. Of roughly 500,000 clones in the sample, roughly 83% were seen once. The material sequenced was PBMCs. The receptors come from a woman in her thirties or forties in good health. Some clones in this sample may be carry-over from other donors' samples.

In nucleotides, the CDR3 is TGTGCCAGCAGTGCCGGGATCTCCGGGGAGCTGTTTTTT. Its translation is CASSAGISGELFF. This chain joins TRBV6-4 and TRBJ2-2; D is possibly TRBD2 (5 bases). With 4 bases removed from V and 6 bases from J, the gap between germline ends came to 9 bases. CDR3 length equals 13 residues. Germline-derived CDR1 and CDR2 are MRHNA and SNTAGT.

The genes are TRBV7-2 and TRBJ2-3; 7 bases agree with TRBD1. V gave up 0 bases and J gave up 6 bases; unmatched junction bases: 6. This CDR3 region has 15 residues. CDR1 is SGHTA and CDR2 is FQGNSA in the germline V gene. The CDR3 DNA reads TGTGCCAGCAGCTTAGCCGGACAGGTTCCGGATACGCAGTATTTT. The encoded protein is CASSLAGQVPDTQYF.

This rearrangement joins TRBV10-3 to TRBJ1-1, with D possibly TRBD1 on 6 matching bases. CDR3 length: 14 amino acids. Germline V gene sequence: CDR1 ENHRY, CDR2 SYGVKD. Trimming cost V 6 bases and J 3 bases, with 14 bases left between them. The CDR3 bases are TGTGCCATCAGGGCGCAGGGGACTTACACTGAAGCTTTCTTT. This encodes CAIRAQGTYTEAFF.

The CDR3 region is CASSFGGDSRIDEQFF. The CDR3 nucleotides are TGTGCCAGCAGCTTCGGGGGGGACAGCAGGATAGATGAGCAGTTCTTC. This chain uses TRBV7-2 with TRBJ2-1; perhaps TRBD2 as D (8 bases). Germline V lookup: CDR1 SGHTA, CDR2 FQGNSA. Deletions cut 3 bases from V and 8 bases from J, with 20 bases between. The CDR3 is made up of 16 amino acids.

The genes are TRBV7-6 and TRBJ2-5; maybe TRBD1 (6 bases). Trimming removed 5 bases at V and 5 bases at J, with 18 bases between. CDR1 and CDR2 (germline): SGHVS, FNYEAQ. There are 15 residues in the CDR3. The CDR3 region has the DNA TGTGCCAGCAGCCCAGGGGCCCAGGGACGGGAGACCCAGTACTTC. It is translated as CASSPGAQGRETQYF.

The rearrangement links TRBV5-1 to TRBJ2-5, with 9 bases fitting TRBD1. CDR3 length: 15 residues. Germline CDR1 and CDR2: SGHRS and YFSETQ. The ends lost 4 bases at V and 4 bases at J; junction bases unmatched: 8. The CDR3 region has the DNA TGCGCCAGCAGCGTAGGGACAGGGCCCGGAGAGACCCAGTACTTC. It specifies CASSVGTGPGETQYF.

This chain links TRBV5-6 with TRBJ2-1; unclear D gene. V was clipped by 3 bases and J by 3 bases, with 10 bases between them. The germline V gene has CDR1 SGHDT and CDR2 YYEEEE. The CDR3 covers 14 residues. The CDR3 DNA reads TGTGCCAGCAGCTCCTTACACTACTACAATGAGCAGTTCTTC. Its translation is CASSSLHYYNEQFF.

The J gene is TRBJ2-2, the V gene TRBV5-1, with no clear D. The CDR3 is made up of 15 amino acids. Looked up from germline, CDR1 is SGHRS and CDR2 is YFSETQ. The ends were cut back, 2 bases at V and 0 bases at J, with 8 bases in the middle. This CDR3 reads CASSLWLPNTGELFF. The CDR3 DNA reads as TGCGCCAGCAGCTTATGGTTACCGAACACCGGGGAGCTGTTTTTT.

In DNA form, the CDR3 reads TGTGCCAGCAGCTGGGGATCCGGGACAGGGCGTGTTGGGACCCAGTACTTC. This encodes CASSWGSGTGRVGTQYF. V and J are TRBV5-4 and TRBJ2-5; 9 bases map to TRBD1. The CDR3 sequence is 17 residues long. Germline V gene sequence: CDR1 SGHNT, CDR2 YYREEE (reference sequence). Trimming at V came to 3 bases and at J to 7 bases, leaving 16 bases not matched to a gene.

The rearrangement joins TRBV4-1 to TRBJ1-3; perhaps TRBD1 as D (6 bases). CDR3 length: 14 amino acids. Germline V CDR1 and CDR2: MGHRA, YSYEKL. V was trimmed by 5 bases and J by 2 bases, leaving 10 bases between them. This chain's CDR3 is CASSSRQAGNTIYF. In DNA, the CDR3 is TGCGCCAGCAGCTCTCGACAGGCTGGAAACACCATATATTTT.

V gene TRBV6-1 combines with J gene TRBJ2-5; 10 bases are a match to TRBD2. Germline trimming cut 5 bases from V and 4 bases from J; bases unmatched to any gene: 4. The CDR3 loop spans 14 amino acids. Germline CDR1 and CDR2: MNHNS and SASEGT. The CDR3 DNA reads TGTGCCAGCAGTCCTGTAGCGGGAGGAGAGACCCAGTACTTC. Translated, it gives CASSPVAGGETQYF.

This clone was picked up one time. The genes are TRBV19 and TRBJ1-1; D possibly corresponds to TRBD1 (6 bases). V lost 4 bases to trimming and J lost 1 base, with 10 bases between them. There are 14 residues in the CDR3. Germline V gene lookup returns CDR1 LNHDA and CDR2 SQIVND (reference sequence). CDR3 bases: TGTGCCAGTAGTACAGTACAGGGGAACACTGAAGCTTTCTTT. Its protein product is CASSTVQGNTEAFF.

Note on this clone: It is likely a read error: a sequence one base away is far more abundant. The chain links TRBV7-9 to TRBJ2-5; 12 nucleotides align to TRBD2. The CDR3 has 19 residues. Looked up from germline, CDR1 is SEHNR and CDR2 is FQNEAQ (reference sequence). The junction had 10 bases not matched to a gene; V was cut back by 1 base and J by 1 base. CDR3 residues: CASSLVGRTSGVVQETQYF. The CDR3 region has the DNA TGTGCCAGCAGCTTAGTTGGGCGGACTAGCGGGGTTGTCCAAGAGACCCAGTACTTC.

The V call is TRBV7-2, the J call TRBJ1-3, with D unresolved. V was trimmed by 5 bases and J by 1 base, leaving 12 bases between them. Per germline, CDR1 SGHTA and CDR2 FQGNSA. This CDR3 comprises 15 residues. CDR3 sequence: CASSIYGGSGNTIYF. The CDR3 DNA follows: TGTGCCAGCAGCATTTATGGCGGTTCTGGAAACACCATATATTTT.

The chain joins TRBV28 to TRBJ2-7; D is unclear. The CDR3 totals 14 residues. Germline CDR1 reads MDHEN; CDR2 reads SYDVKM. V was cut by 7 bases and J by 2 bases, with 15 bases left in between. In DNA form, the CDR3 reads TGTGCCAGCATGTCCCAGCTACCCACCTACGAGCAGTACTTC. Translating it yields CASMSQLPTYEQYF.

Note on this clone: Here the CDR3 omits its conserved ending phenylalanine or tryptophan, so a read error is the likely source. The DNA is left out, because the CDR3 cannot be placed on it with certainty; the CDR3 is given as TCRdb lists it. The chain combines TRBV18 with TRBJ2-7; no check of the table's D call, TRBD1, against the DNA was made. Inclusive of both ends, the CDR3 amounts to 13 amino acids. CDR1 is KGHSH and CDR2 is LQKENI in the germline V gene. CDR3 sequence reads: CASSPPPRGPGVL.

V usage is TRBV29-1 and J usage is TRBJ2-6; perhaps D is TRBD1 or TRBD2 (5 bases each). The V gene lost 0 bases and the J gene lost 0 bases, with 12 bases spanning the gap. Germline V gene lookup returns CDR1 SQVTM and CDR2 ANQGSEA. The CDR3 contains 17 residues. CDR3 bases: TGCAGCGTTGAAGATGGGGCGGGTGGCTCTGGGGCCAACGTCCTGACTTTC. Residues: CSVEDGAGGSGANVLTF.

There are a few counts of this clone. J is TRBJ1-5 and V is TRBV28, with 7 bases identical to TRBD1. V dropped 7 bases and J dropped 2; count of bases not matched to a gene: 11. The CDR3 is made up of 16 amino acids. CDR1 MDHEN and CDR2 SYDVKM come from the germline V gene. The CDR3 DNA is TGTGCCAGCACCCCCCCCAGGGGGGGCCGCAATCAGCCCCAGCATTTT. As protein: CASTPPRGGRNQPQHF. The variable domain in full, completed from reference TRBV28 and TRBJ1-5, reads DVKVTQSSRYLVKRTGEKVFLECVQDMDHENMFWYRQDPGLGLRLIYFSYDVKMKEKGDIPEGYSVSREKKERFSLILESASTNQTSMYLCASTPPRGGRNQPQHFGDGTRLSIL.

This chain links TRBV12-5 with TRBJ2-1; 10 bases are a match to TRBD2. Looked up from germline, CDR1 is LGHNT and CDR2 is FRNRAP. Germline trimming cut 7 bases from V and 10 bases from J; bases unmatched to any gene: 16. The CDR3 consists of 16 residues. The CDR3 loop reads CASAAGGLAGDWEQFF. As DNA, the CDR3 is TGTGCTAGTGCCGCGGGCGGTCTAGCGGGAGATTGGGAGCAGTTCTTC.

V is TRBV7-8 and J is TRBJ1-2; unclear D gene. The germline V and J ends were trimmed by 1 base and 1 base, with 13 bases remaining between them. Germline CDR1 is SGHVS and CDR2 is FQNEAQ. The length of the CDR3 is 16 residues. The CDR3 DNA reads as TGTGCCAGCAGCTTAGGGCCGCCCCAACTTAACTATGGCTACACCTTC. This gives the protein CASSLGPPQLNYGYTF.

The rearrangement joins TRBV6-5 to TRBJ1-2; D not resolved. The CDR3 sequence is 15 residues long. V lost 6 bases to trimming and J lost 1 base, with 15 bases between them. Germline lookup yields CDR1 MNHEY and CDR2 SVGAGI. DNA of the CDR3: TGTGCCAGCAGCCCCGGCGGGCACTATAACTATGGCTACACCTTC. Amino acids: CASSPGGHYNYGYTF.

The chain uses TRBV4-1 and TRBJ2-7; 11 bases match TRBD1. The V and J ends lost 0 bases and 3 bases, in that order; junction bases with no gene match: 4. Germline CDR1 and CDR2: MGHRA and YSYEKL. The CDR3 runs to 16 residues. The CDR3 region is CASSQDGGQGDYEQYF. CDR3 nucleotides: TGCGCCAGCAGCCAAGATGGGGGACAGGGGGACTACGAGCAGTACTTC.

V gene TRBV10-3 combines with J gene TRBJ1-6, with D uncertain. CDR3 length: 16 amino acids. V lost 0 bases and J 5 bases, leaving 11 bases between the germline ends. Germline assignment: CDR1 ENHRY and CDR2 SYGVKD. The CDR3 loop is CAISESRARDNSPLHF. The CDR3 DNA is TGTGCCATCAGTGAGTCTAGGGCTCGGGATAATTCACCCCTCCACTTT.

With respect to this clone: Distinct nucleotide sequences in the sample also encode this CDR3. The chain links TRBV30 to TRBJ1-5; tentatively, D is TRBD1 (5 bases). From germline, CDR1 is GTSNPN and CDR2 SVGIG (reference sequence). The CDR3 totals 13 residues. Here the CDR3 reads CAVGRSSDQPQHF. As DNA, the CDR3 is TGTGCTGTGGGACGGTCCTCGGATCAGCCCCAGCATTTT.

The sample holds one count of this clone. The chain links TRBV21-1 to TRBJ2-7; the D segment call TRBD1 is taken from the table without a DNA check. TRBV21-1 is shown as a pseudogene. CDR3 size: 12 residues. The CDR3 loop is CASSNPQDEQYF. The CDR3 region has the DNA TGTGCCAGCAGCAACCCCCAGGACGAGCAGTACTTC.

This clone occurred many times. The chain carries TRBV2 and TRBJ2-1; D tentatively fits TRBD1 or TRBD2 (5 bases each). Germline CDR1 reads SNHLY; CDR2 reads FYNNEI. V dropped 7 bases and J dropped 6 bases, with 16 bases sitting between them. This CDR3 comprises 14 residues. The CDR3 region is CASNGAQRGNEQFF. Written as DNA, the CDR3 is TGTGCCAGCAACGGGGCCCAGAGGGGCAATGAGCAGTTCTTC.

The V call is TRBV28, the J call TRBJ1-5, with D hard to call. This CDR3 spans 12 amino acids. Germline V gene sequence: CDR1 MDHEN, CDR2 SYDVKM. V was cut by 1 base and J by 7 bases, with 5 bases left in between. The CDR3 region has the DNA TGTGCCAGCAGTTTATCGTCCCAGCCCCAGCATTTT. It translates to CASSLSSQPQHF. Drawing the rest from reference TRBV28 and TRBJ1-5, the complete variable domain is DVKVTQSSRYLVKRTGEKVFLECVQDMDHENMFWYRQDPGLGLRLIYFSYDVKMKEKGDIPEGYSVSREKKERFSLILESASTNQTSMYLCASSLSSQPQHFGDGTRLSIL.

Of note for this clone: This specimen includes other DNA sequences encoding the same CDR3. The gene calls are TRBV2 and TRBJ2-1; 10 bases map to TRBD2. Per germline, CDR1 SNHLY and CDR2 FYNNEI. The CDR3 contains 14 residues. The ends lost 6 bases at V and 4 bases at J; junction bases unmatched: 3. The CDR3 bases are TGTGCCAGCAGCCGACTAGCGGGTTACAATGAGCAGTTCTTC. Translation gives CASSRLAGYNEQFF.

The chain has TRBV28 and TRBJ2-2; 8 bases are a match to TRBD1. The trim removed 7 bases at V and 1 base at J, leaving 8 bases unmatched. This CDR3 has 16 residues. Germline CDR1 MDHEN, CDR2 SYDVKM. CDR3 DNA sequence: TGTGCCAGCAACCGCGCAGGGGGCAAGAACACCGGGGAGCTGTTTTTT. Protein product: CASNRAGGKNTGELFF.

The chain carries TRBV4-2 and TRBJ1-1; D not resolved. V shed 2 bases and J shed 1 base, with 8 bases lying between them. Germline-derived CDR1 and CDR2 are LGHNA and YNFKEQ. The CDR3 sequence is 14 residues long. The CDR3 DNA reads TGTGCCAGCAGCCAAACCCGACAGAACACTGAAGCTTTCTTT. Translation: CASSQTRQNTEAFF.

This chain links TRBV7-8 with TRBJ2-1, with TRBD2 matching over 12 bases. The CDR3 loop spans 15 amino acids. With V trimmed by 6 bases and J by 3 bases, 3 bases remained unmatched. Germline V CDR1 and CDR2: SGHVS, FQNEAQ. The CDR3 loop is CASRRLAGVYNEQFF. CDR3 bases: TGTGCCAGCAGAAGACTAGCGGGAGTCTACAATGAGCAGTTCTTC. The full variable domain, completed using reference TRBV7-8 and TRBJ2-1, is GAGVSQSPRYKVAKRGQDVALRCDPISGHVSLFWYQQALGQGPEFLTYFQNEAQLDKSGLPSDRFFAERPEGSVSTLKIQRTQQEDSAVYLCASRRLAGVYNEQFFGPGTRLTVL.

CDR3 DNA sequence: TGTGCCTGGAGCGAACCAGGGGAGGGGTCACCCCTCCACTTT. Protein product: CAWSEPGEGSPLHF. The rearrangement uses TRBV30 and TRBJ1-6; possibly TRBD1 for D (6 bases). The ends were cut back, 3 bases at V and 10 bases at J, with 16 bases in the middle. Per germline, CDR1 GTSNPN and CDR2 SVGIG (reference sequence). This CDR3 comprises 14 residues.